This TCR beta chain appears in the sequencing data of a study of shared clonotypes between healthy human individuals. Naive CD4+ cells were CD45RA-selected; the remaining cells were memory. Assay used: immunoSEQ multiplex PCR; TCRdb lists only in-frame clones, some missing. Of some 550,000 clones in the sample, more than 95% were seen once. The TCR comes from a woman aged 25 to 39 in good health. The sequenced sample was naive CD4+ T cells sorted from blood. Subset noted: CD45RA+ positively selected.

DNA for the CDR3: TGTGCCATCAGTGCGGGACAGGGGTTTGATACGCAGTATTTT. It yields the protein CAISAGQGFDTQYF. The genes are TRBV10-3 and TRBJ2-3; TRBD1 matches 10 bases. Trimming removed 4 bases from V and 6 bases from J; junction bases left unmatched: 4. This CDR3 region has 14 residues. Germline V lookup: CDR1 ENHRY, CDR2 SYGVKD.